In this sample, the clone carrying this T cell receptor beta chain turned up many times. The target antigen is unknown. Patients aged 18 to 65 had newly diagnosed hyperthyroidism lasting under 2 months. Cells are PBMCs isolated from more than 8.5 ml of fresh blood. J lost 2 bases, V lost 2 bases, and 15 bases had no gene match. CDR3 length: 19 amino acids. Germline CDR1 reads SGHVS; CDR2 reads FNYEAQ. RNA transcripts gave rise to amplified TCR beta CDR3 regions. HTBI primers were used for first-round RT-PCR of the TCR CDR3. TCRdb fed the multiplex PCR reads into MiXCR, producing one record per CDR3 protein. The table has hundreds of thousands of distinct CDR3 sequences, around 16% seen once. This entry is derived from a study of T cells in Graves' hyperthyroidism and ophthalmopathy. Findings of the study overall: Blood also showed most of the thyroid clonotypes that were expanded above 0.001.

Sequenced: blood. The V gene is TRBV7-6, the J gene TRBJ1-3, with 7 bases fitting TRBD1. This clonotype was obtained from a woman between 18 and 30 years old with Graves' hyperthyroidism. DNA for the CDR3: TGTGCCAGCAGCTTAAATGTAGGAGGGGGCGCTGGTACTGGAAACACCATATATTTT. Amino acids: CASSLNVGGGAGTGNTIYF.